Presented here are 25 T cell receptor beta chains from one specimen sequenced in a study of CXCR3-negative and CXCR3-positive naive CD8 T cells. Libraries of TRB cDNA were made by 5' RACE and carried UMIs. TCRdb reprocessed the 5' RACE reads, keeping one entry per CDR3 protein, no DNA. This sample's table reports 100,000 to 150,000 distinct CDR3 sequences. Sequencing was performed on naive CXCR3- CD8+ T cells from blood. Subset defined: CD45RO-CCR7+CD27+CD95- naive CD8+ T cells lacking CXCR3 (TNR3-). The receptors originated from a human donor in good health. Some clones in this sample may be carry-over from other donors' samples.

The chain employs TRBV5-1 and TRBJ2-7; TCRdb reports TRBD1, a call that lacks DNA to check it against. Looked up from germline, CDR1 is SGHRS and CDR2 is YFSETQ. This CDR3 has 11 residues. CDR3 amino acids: CASLTGREQYF.

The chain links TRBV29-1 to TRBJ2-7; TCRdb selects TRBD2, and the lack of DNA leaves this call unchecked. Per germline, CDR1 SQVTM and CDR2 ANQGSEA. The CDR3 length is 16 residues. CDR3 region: CSVQGTSGRARYEQYF.

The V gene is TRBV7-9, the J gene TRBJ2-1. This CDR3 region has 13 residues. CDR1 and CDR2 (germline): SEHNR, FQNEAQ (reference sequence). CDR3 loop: CASSLAYGYEQFF. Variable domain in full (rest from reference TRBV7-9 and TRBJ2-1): DTGVSQNPRHKITKRGQNVTFRCDPISEHNRLYWYRQTLGQGPEFLTYFQNEAQLEKSRLLSDRFSAERPKGSFSTLEIQRTEQGDSAMYLCASSLAYGYEQFFGPGTRLTVL.

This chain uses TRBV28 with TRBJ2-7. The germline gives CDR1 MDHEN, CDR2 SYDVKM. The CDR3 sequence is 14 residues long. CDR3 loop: CASSLNPFVYEQYF.

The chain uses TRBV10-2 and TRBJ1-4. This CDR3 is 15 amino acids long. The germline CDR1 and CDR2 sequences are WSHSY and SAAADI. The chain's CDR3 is CASSGNSATNEKLFF.

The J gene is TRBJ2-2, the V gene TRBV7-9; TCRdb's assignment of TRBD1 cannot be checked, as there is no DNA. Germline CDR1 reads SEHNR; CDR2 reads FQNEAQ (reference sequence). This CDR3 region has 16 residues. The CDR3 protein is CASSGTGQGIAGELFF.

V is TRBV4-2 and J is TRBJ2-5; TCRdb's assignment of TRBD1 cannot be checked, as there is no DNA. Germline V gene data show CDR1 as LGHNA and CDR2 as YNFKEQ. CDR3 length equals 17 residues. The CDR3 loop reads CASSVTGDSVAQETQYF.

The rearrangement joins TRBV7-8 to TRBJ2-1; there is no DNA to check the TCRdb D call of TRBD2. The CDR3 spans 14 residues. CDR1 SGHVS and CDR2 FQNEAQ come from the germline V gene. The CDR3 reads CASSSTGLVNEQFF. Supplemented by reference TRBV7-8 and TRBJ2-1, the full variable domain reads GAGVSQSPRYKVAKRGQDVALRCDPISGHVSLFWYQQALGQGPEFLTYFQNEAQLDKSGLPSDRFFAERPEGSVSTLKIQRTQQEDSAVYLCASSSTGLVNEQFFGPGTRLTVL.

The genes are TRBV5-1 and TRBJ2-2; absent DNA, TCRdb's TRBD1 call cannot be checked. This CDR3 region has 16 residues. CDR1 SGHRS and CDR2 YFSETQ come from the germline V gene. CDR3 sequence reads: CASSHPPGVNTGELFF.

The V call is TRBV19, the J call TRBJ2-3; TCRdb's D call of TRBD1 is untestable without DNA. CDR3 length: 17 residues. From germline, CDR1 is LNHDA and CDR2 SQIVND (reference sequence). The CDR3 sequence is CASSSYFAPGVADTQYF.

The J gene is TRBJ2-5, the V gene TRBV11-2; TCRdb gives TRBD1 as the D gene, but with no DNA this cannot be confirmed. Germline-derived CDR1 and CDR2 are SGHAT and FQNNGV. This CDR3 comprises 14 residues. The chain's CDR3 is CASSRGTGEETQYF. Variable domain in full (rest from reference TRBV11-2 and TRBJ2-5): EAGVAQSPRYKIIEKRQSVAFWCNPISGHATLYWYQQILGQGPKLLIQFQNNGVVDDSQLPKDRFSAERLKGVDSTLKIQPAKLEDSAVYLCASSRGTGEETQYFGPGTRLLVL.

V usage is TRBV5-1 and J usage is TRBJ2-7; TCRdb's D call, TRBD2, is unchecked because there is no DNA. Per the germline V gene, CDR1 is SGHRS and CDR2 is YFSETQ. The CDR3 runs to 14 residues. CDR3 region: CASRPDLRTYEQYF.

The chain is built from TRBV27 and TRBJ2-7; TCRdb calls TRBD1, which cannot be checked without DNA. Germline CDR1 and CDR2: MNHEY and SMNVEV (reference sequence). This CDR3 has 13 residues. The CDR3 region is CAIAPQGSYEQYF.

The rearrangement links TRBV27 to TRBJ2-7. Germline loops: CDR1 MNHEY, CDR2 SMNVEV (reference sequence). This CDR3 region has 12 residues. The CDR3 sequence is CASSSERYEQYF.

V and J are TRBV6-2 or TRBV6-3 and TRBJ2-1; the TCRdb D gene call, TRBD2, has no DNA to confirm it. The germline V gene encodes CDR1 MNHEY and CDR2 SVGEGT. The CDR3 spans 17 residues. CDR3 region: CASSYSIRLAGVVEQFF.

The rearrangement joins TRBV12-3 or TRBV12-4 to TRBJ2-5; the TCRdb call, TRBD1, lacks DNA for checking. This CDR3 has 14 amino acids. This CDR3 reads CASTPAGAEETQYF.

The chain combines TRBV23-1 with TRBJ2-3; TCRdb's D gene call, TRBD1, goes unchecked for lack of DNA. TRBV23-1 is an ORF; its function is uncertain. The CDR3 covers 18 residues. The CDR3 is CASSHGTGGQSITDTQYF.

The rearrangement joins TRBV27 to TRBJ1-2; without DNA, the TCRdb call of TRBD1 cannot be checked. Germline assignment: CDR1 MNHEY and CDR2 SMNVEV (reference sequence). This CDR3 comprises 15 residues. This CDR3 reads CASSLIQEGGYGYTF.

CDR3 in amino acids: CASSFGLAGNEQYF. The V call is TRBV7-2, the J call TRBJ2-7; TCRdb indicates TRBD2, and absent DNA this call remains unverified. Germline V lookup: CDR1 SGHTA, CDR2 FQGNSA. The CDR3 runs 14 residues.

CDR3 residues: CASSLRANEQFF. The chain links TRBV2 to TRBJ2-1; TCRdb indicates TRBD2, and absent DNA this call remains unverified. Germline CDR1 and CDR2: SNHLY and FYNNEI. There are 12 residues in the CDR3.

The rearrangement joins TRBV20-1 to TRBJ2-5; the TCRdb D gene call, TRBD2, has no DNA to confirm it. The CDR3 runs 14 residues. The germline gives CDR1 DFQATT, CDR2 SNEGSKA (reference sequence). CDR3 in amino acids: CSAPPQGGQETQYF.

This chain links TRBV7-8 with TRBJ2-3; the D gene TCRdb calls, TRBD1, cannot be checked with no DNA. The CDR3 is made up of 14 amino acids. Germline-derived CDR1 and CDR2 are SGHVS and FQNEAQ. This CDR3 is CASTLWGYTDTQYF.

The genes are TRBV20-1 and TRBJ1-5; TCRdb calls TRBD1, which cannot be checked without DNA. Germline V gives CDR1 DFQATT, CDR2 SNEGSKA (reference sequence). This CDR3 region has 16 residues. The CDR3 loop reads CSASEYPGHLNQPQHF.

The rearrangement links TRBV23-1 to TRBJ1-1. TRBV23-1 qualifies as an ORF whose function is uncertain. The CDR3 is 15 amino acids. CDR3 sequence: CASVYYHCSNTEAFF.

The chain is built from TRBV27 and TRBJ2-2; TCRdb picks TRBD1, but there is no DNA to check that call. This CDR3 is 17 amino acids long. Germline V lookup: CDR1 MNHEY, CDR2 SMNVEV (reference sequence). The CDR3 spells CASSDRVRQANTGELFF.